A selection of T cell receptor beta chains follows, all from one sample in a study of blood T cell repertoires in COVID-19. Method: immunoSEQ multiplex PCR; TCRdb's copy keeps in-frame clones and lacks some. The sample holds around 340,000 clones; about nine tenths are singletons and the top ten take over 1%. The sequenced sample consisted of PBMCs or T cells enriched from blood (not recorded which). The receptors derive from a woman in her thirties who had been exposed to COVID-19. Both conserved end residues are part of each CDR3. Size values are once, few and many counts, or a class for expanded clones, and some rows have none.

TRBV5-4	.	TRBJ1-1	CASTRPLGGGHTEAFF
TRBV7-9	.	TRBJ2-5	CASPGGGETQYF
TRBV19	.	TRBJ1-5	CASSGLTGGGNQPQHF
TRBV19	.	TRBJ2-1	CASSRLADSYNEQFF
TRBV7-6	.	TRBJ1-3	CASSLDGTGSNTIYF
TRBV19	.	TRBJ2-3	CASSTLGTSGNTQYF
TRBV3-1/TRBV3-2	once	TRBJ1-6	CASSQVRSPLHF
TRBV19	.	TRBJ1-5	CASSIDRTGGYSNQPQHF
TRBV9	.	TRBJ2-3	CASSVDPSAPSTDTQYF
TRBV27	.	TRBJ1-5	CASSSRTGGVGNQPQHF
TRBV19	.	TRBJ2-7	CASRITGVGEQYF